This T cell receptor beta chain was recorded in a study of blood T cell repertoires in COVID-19 (dated by TCRdb to 2020 to 2021). Background for the entire study: The collaborator samples originated in the United States, Italy and Spain and spanned the acute and convalescent phases of COVID-19. The material from the prospective study consisted of cDNA or gDNA derived from T cells, B-cell-depleted T cells, or PBMCs. Deeply sampled blood TCRbeta repertoires from subjects exposed to, actively infected with, or recovered from COVID-19 were included in the dataset. The repertoires were released in a freely available public database intended as a resource for research on the immune response to SARS-CoV-2. Samples came from the ongoing ImmuneRACE study (first 160 participants) plus 1,254 subjects from 6 global collaborators. Sample metadata almost always included a de-identified subject ID, COVID-19 status, age in years and sex. Where HLA class I and class II types were available, the types were taken from metadata supplied by the sample provider, not from assay-based typing. Overall study results and their limits: The amount of clinical and demographic metadata varied by source and participant and was provided uncurated.

One collaborating source in Seattle enrolled patients during active infection and followed them longitudinally through the course of disease. Collaborating institutions collected whole blood in K2EDTA tubes following their own protocols. Collaborator samples were shipped for TCRbeta analysis as frozen whole blood, isolated PBMCs, or DNA extracted from either sample type. A few counts support this clone. This receptor's antigen is unknown. Nothing much larger sits one base from this clone, and base qualities are not available. TCRbeta CDR3 regions were amplified from genomic DNA using the immunoSEQ Assay, a bias-controlled multiplex PCR. The study's processing was this. Within the assay, amplification of reference gene primers was used to estimate how many nucleated cells each sample contained. To quantify the absolute abundance of each unique TCRbeta CDR3 rearrangement, sequence reads were collapsed and filtered. For each sample, productive Simpson clonality was calculated as the square root of Simpson's diversity index over productive rearrangements. In TCRdb, the immuneACCESS table is reduced to in-frame sequences with V and J assigned. These tables do not hold every clone; where another copy was compared, an unresolved V gene accounts for under half, and the others remain unexplained. Clone size and the V and J calls come from that table; the DNA yielded D and trimming. Within this sample are approximately 440,000 clones, with approximately 90% of them counted one time only. Jointly, the top ten make up roughly 13% of the sample.

The TCR sequence derives from a woman aged 45-59 years with COVID-19, enrolled during active disease. The specimen was peripheral blood.

The nucleotide sequence reads TGCGCCAGCAGCGGCGGACAGGGGGACTCACCCCTCCACTTT. This translates into CASSGGQGDSPLHF. Recombination connected TRBV5-1 to TRBJ1-6; 10 central bases correspond to TRBD1. Measured from the cysteine to the phenylalanine, the CDR3 is 14 residues long. Just the 42-base CDR3 DNA is kept, in frame starting at base 1. The germline V gene supplies CDR1 SGHRS and CDR2 YFSETQ. V is cut back by 4 bases and J by 10 bases, with 5 bases in the junction unmatched.